A single sample gave rise to the 3 T cell receptor beta chains below, sequenced in a study of cytomegalovirus exposure and HLA in healthy donors. The PCR used 60 Vbeta and 13 Jbeta primers. TCRdb's copy holds only in-frame clones and misses some; the assay was immunoSEQ multiplex PCR. The data show more than 90,000 clones, with 65% to 80% seen just once and roughly a tenth held by the top ten. Material: PBMCs. These receptors were collected from a man aged 50 to 59 in good health and CMV-seronegative.

The chain combines TRBV6-1 with TRBJ1-6; 8 bases line up with TRBD1. The CDR3 is 14 amino acids. J was trimmed by 5 bases and V by 10 bases; bases with no gene match: 7. Germline CDR1 and CDR2: MNHNS and SASEGT. The CDR3 DNA reads TGTGCCACTCAGGGGGCGAATGATAATTCACCCCTCCACTTT. Translated, it gives CATQGANDNSPLHF.

CDR3 protein: CASSFVAGENEQYF. The CDR3 bases are TGTGCCAGCAGCTTTGTGGCGGGAGAGAACGAGCAGTACTTC. This chain uses TRBV7-9 with TRBJ2-7, with 7 bases matching TRBD2. The CDR3 has 14 residues. J was trimmed by 5 bases and V by 3 bases; bases with no gene match: 7. Germline V lookup: CDR1 SEHNR, CDR2 FQNEAQ (reference sequence).

This clone was observed a handful of times. The rearrangement links TRBV4-2 to TRBJ2-2; 9 nucleotides line up with TRBD2. V shed 7 bases and J 7 bases; nucleotides not matched to a gene: 16. Germline assignment: CDR1 LGHNA and CDR2 YNFKEQ. This CDR3 spans 17 amino acids. CDR3 protein: CASTQGMRGGRGGELFF. The CDR3 DNA reads TGTGCCAGCACTCAAGGGATGCGGGGGGGCCGTGGCGGGGAGCTGTTTTTT.